The sequence of this T cell receptor (beta chain) was determined in a study of blood T cell repertoires in COVID-19. Study-wide context: Spain, Italy and the United States supplied samples that represented acute and convalescent COVID-19.

Trimming took 4 bases from V and 3 from J; bases not matched to a gene: 13. Germline CDR1 is MNHEY and CDR2 is SVGEGT. The CDR3 has 17 residues. Methods used by the authors: Reference gene primer amplification gave nucleated cell count estimates. The protocol was immunoSEQ multiplex PCR, while the TCRdb copy is restricted to in-frame clones and leaves out a portion. For V, J and clone size, that table is used; D and trimming come from the DNA. This sample has about 240,000 clones, with around 84% found just once. This clone was seen once. The gene calls are TRBV6-2 or TRBV6-3 and TRBJ2-7; TRBD1 agrees at 9 bases. The receptor was derived from a woman aged 18-35 years with acute or convalescent COVID-19. Sequencing was performed on peripheral blood. CDR3 amino acids: CASSLTTGGARIYEQYF. In DNA, the CDR3 is TGTGCCAGCAGTTTAACCACAGGGGGCGCAAGAATCTACGAGCAGTACTTC.